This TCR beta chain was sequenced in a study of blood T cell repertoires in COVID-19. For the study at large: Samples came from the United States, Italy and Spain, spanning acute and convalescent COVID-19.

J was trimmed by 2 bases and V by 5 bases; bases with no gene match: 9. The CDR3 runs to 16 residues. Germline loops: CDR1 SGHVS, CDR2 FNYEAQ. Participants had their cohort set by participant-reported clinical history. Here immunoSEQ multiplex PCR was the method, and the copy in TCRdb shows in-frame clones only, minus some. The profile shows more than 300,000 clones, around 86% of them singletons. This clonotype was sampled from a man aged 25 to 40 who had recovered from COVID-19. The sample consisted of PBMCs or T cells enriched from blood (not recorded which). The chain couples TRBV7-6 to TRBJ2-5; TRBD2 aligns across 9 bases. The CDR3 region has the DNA TGTGCCAGCAGCCCTTCGACGGCGGGGGGGCAAGAGACCCAGTACTTC. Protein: CASSPSTAGGQETQYF.